The sequence of this T cell receptor beta chain was determined in a study of beta chain features in type 1 diabetes. Findings and limits, study-wide: VDJ junctions sequenced from type 1 diabetes patients showed fewer insertions and more deletions.

By way of CD45RO/CCR7/CD25/CD127/CD95/CD27, the CD4+ regulatory, stem cell-like memory, central memory and naive cells were sorted. About this clone itself: The antigen remains undetermined.

The CDR3 consists of 15 residues. The entirety of the isolated RNA underwent reverse transcription, so expressed TCRB transcripts were sequenced. This table comes from immunoSEQ multiplex PCR, and its TCRdb copy is limited to in-frame clones, with some not included. The sample has 150,000 or so clones, approximately 12% seen once; the top ten hold under 2.5%. The origin of this receptor is a young man in good health. The J gene is TRBJ1-1, the V gene TRBV21-1. TRBV21-1 is labeled a pseudogene. The sample taken for sequencing was central memory CD4+ T cells from blood. As DNA, the CDR3 is TGTGCCAGCCCCCTGTCGGGGCTAAGGAACACTGAAGCTTTCTTT. Protein: CASPLSGLRNTEAFF.